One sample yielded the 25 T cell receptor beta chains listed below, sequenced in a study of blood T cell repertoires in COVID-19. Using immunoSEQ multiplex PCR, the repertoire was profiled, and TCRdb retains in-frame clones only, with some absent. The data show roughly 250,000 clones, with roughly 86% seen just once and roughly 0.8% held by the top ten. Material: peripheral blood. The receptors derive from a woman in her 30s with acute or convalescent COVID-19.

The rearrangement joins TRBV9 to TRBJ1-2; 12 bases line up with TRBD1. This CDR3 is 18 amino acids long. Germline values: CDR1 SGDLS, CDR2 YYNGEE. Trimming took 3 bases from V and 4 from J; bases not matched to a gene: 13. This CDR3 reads CASSGAFRDRGRIYGYTF. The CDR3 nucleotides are TGTGCCAGCAGCGGCGCCTTTCGGGACAGGGGGCGTATCTATGGCTACACCTTC.

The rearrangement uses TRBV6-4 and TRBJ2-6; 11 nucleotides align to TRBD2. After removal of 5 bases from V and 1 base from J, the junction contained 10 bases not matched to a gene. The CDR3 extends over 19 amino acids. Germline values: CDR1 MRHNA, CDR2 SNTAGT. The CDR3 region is CASSSGTSGGLSGANVLTF. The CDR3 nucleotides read TGTGCCAGCAGTTCCGGGACTAGCGGAGGATTGTCTGGGGCCAACGTCCTGACTTTC.

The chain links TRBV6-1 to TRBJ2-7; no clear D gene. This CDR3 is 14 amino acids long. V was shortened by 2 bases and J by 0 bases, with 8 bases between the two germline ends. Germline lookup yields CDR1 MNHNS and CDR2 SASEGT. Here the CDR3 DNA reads TGTGCCAGCAGTGAACGCGATCCCTCCTACGAGCAGTACTTC. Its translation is CASSERDPSYEQYF.

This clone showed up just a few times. CDR3 nucleotides: TGTGCCAGTAGTATAAGCAGGGCGGCTGGAAACACCATATATTTT. This codes for CASSISRAAGNTIYF. The V gene is TRBV19, the J gene TRBJ1-3, with TRBD1 as a possible D gene (5 bases). The CDR3 is 15 amino acids. The ends were cut back, 2 bases at V and 2 bases at J, with 10 bases in the middle. Germline CDR1 is LNHDA and CDR2 is SQIVND (reference sequence).

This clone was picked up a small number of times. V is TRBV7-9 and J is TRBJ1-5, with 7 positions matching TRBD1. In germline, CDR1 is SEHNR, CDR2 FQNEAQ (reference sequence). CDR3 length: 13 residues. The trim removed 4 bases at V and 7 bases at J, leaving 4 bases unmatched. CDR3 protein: CASSYDRDQPQHF. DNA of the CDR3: TGTGCCAGCAGCTACGACAGGGACCAGCCCCAGCATTTT.

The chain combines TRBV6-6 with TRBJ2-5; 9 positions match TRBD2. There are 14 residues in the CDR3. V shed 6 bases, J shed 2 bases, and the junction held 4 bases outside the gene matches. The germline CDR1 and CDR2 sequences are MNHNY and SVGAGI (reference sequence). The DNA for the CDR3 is TGTGCCAGCAGCCAGACTAGCGGACAAGAGACCCAGTACTTC. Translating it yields CASSQTSGQETQYF.

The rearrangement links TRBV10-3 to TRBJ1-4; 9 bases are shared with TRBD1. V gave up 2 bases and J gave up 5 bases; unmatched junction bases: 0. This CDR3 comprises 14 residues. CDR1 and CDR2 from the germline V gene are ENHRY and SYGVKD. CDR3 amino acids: CAISETGGNEKLFF. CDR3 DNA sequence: TGTGCCATCAGTGAGACAGGGGGCAATGAAAAACTGTTTTTT.

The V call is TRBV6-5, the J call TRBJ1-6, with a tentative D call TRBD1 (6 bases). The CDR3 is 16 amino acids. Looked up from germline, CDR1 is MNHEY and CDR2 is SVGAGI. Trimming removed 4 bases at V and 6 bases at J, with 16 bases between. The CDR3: CASSSFPGDSNSPLHF. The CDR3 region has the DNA TGTGCCAGCAGTTCCTTCCCAGGGGATAGTAATTCACCCCTCCACTTT.

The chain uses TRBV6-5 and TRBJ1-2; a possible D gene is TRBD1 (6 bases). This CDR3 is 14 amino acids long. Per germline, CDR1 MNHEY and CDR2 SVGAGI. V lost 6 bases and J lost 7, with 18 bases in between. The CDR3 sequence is CASRARGGLSGYTF. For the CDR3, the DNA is TGTGCCAGCAGAGCTCGGGGGGGCCTCTCTGGCTACACCTTC.

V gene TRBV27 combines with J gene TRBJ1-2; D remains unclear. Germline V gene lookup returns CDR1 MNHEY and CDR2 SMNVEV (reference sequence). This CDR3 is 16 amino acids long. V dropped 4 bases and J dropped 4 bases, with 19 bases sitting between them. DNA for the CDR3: TGTGCCAGCAGTTCCAAAATCTACCCCCCCCTCTATGGCTACACCTTC. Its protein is CASSSKIYPPLYGYTF.

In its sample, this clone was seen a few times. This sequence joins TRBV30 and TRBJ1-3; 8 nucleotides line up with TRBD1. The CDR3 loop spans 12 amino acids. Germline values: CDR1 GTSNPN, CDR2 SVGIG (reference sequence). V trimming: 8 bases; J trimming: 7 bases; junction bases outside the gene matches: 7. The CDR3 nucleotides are TGTGCCGGGACAGGCGGGGGGAACACCATATATTTT. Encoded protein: CAGTGGGNTIYF.

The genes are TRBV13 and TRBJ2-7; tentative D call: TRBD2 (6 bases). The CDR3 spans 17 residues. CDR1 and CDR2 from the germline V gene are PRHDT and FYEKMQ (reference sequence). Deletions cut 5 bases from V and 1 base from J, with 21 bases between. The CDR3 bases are TGTGCCAGCAGCGTAACCGGGAGAAGACAGTTTTCCTACGAGCAGTACTTC. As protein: CASSVTGRRQFSYEQYF.

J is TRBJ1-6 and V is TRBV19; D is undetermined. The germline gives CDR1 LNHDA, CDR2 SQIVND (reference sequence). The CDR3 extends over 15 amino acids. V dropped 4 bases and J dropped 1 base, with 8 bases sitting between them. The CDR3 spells CASSTGGSYNSPLHF. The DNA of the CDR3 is TGTGCCAGTAGTACGGGAGGGTCCTATAATTCACCCCTCCACTTT.

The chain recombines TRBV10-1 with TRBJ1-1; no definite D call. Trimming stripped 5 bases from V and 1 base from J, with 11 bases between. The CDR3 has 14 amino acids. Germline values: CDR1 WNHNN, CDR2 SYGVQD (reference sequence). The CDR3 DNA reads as TGCGCCAGCAGTATGACACCCGGGAACACTGAAGCTTTCTTT. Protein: CASSMTPGNTEAFF.

The CDR3 sequence: CASSLSQGNQPQHF. The CDR3 nucleotides read TGTGCCAGCAGTTTATCGCAGGGAAATCAGCCCCAGCATTTT. V and J are TRBV27 and TRBJ1-5; tentative D call: TRBD1 (5 bases). The CDR3 sequence is 14 residues long. Germline assignment: CDR1 MNHEY and CDR2 SMNVEV (reference sequence). Trimming shortened V by 0 bases and J by 4 bases, and 7 bases separated the two germline ends.

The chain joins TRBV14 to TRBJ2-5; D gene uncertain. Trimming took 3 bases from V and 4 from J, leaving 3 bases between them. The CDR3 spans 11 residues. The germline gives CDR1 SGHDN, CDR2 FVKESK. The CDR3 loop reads CASSHSETQYF. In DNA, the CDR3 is TGTGCCAGCAGCCACTCAGAGACCCAGTACTTC.

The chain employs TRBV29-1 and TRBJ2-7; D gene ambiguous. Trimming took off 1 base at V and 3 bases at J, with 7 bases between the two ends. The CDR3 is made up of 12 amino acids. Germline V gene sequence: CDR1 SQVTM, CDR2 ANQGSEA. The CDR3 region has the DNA TGCAGCGTTGAAGGACTCGGCTACGAGCAGTACTTC. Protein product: CSVEGLGYEQYF.

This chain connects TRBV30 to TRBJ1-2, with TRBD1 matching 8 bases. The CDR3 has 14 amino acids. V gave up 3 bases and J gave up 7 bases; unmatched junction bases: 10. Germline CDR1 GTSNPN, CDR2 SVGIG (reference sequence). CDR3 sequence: CAWSHGQGAGGYTF. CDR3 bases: TGTGCCTGGAGCCATGGTCAGGGGGCTGGTGGCTACACCTTC.

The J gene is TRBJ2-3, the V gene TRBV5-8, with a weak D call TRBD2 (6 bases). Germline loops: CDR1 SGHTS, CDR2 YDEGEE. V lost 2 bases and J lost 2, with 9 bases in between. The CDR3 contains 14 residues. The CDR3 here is CASSFRGDTDTQYF. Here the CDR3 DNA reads TGTGCCAGCAGCTTCCGCGGGGACACAGATACGCAGTATTTT.

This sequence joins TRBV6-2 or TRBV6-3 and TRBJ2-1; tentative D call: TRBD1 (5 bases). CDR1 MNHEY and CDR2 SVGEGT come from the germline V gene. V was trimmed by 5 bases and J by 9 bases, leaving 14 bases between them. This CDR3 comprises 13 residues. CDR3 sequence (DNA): TGTGCCAGCAGTGCCGCGCTGCAGGGTGAGCAGTTCTTC. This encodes CASSAALQGEQFF.

This CDR3 is CASSELGENYGYTF. The CDR3 nucleotides read TGCGCCAGCAGTGAGCTCGGGGAAAACTATGGCTACACCTTC. The chain employs TRBV10-2 and TRBJ1-2; D gene unclear. The CDR3 is 14 residues long. The germline V gene encodes CDR1 WSHSY and CDR2 SAAADI. Trimming stripped 2 bases from V and 2 bases from J, with 9 bases between.

In nucleotides, the CDR3 is TGTGCCAGCAGCTTGGTTGGGGGCCTCGGGGAGCAGTTCTTC. It specifies CASSLVGGLGEQFF. The rearrangement uses TRBV5-4 and TRBJ2-1; D is perhaps TRBD1 (6 bases). V dropped 0 bases and J dropped 10 bases, with 14 bases sitting between them. Germline assignment: CDR1 SGHNT and CDR2 YYREEE (reference sequence). The CDR3 runs 14 residues.

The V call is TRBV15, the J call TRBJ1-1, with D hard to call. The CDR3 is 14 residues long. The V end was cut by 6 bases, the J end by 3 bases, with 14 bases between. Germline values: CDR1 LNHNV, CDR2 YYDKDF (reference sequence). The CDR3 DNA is TGTGCCACCAGGAGAAGAACGAGCCACACTGAAGCTTTCTTT. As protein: CATRRRTSHTEAFF.

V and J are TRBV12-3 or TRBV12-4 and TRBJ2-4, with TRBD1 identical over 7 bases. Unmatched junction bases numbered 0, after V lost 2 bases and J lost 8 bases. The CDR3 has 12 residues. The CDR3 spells CASSLTGDIQYF. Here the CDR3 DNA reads TGTGCCAGCAGTTTAACAGGGGACATTCAGTACTTC.

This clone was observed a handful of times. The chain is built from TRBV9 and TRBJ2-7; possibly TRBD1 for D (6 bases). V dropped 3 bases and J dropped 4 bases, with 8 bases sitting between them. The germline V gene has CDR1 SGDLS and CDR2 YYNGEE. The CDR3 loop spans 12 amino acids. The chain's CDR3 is CASSAGTYEQYF. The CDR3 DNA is TGTGCCAGCAGCGCCGGGACATACGAGCAGTACTTC.